The 4 T cell receptor beta chains below were found in one sample sequenced in a study of T cell responses to AZD1222 COVID-19 vaccine. Assay used: immunoSEQ multiplex PCR; TCRdb lists only in-frame clones, some missing. The table shows 140,000 to 150,000 clones, with under 95% occurring only once. Sequenced material: peripheral blood, taken on day 0 of AZD1222 vaccination. All receptors come from an adult in good health.

V usage is TRBV30 and J usage is TRBJ1-2; D might be TRBD1 (5 bases). This CDR3 comprises 14 residues. V was pared by 0 bases and J by 8 bases, with 16 bases between. Germline CDR1 reads GTSNPN; CDR2 reads SVGIG (reference sequence). Here the CDR3 DNA reads TGTGCCTGGAGTGTTCTAACAGGTTTCTACGGCTACACCTTC. As protein: CAWSVLTGFYGYTF.

The chain is built from TRBV18 and TRBJ2-7; 13 bases agree with TRBD2. This CDR3 has 17 residues. CDR1 is KGHSH, CDR2 LQKENI, per germline. V shed 3 bases and J 4 bases; nucleotides not matched to a gene: 9. The CDR3 coding sequence is TGTGCCAGCTCACCCGGACTAGCGGGGGCGAAGTCTTACGAGCAGTACTTC. Amino acid sequence: CASSPGLAGAKSYEQYF.

The chain carries TRBV28 and TRBJ1-3; possibly TRBD1 for D (5 bases). Per germline, CDR1 MDHEN and CDR2 SYDVKM. The CDR3 loop spans 15 amino acids. Trimming shortened V by 8 bases and J by 2 bases, and 16 bases separated the two germline ends. DNA for the CDR3: TGTGCCAGCTTTAAGCCCCAGGGAACTGGAAACACCATATATTTT. Its protein product is CASFKPQGTGNTIYF.

The genes are TRBV4-1 and TRBJ1-5; D might be TRBD1 (6 bases). Germline V gives CDR1 MGHRA, CDR2 YSYEKL. This CDR3 is built from 14 residues. The V and J ends lost 1 base and 5 bases respectively, with 9 bases between them. CDR3 nucleotides: TGCGCCAGCAGCCAAGTATCAGGGGATCAGCCCCAGCATTTT. Amino acid sequence: CASSQVSGDQPQHF.